The 3 T cell receptor beta chains reported below all come from one sample, sequenced in a study of blood T cell repertoires in COVID-19. This table comes from immunoSEQ multiplex PCR, and its TCRdb copy is limited to in-frame clones, with some not included. The sample yields about 40,000 clones, roughly 80% seen once. Material for sequencing was peripheral blood. The origin of the receptors is a woman between 65 and 79 years old with acute or convalescent COVID-19.

The chain couples TRBV7-2 to TRBJ1-5; tentatively, D is TRBD1 (5 bases). V gave up 5 bases and J gave up 9 bases, with 11 bases separating them. The CDR3 has 12 amino acids. From germline, CDR1 is SGHTA and CDR2 FQGNSA. The CDR3 here is CASSHPGGPQHF. CDR3 DNA sequence: TGTGCCAGCAGCCACCCGGGGGGGCCCCAGCATTTT.

The gene calls are TRBV4-3 and TRBJ2-1; D ambiguous. The V end lost 2 bases, the J end lost 2 bases, and 4 bases lay between the germline ends. The CDR3 is 13 residues long. Germline-derived CDR1 and CDR2 are LGHNA and YSLEER. CDR3 in DNA: TGCGCCAGCAGCCAACAGACCTACAATGAGCAGTTCTTC. Translated: CASSQQTYNEQFF.

V gene TRBV18 combines with J gene TRBJ2-3; 10 bases fit TRBD2. V lost 2 bases and J lost 0; bases outside the gene matches: 2. Germline CDR1 reads KGHSH; CDR2 reads LQKENI. This CDR3 region has 16 residues. CDR3 sequence (DNA): TGTGCCAGCTCACCAAAACTAGCGGGGAGCACAGATACGCAGTATTTT. It yields the protein CASSPKLAGSTDTQYF.